A single T cell receptor (beta chain) is shown here with its context. Its antigen is unidentified. The sample is drawn from a study of blood T cells in healthy people across ages. In the study overall: About one barcoded beta molecule per two T cells was captured by template switching.

Findings and limits, study-wide: Changes in expanded clonotypes were possibly confounded, as the CMV status of donors was unknown.

A second about 7 to 11 cycle PCR used barcoded and J-beta primers. TCRdb redid the calling of the 5' RACE reads with MiXCR, one entry per CDR3 protein. This table holds hundreds of thousands of distinct CDR3 sequences, around a quarter found once. This CDR3 has 15 amino acids. Germline values: CDR1 SGHAT, CDR2 FQNNGV. Healthy Caucasian individuals from Russia aged roughly 6 to 100 were enrolled as donors. This sample was shared with a second study, whose subject was T cells of mothers and their children. This second study notes: An overlap that was slightly higher, though non-significant, was seen in related mother-child pairs versus unrelated pairs.

The chain couples TRBV11-2 to TRBJ2-5, with 9 bases that match TRBD1. The end of the DNA is better explained by TRBJ2-1, so the J call may be wrong. The sample comprised blood. This receptor was taken from a boy aged 10-17 years in good health. The DNA for the CDR3 is TGTGCCAGCAGCTTGGGGGGGACAGGGATGGGTGAGCAGTTCTTC. This translates into CASSLGGTGMGEQFF.